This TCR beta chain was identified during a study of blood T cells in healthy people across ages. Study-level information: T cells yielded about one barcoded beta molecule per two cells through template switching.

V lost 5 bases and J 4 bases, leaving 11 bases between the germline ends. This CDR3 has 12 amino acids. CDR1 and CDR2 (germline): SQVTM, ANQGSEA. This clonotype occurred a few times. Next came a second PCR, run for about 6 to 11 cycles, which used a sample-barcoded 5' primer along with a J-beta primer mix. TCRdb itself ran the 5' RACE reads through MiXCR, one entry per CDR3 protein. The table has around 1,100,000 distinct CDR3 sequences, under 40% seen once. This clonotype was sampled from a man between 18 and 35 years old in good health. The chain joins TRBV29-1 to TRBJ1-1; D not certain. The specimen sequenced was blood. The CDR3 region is CSVRDGGTEAFF. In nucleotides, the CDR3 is TGCAGCGTTCGAGACGGCGGCACTGAAGCTTTCTTT. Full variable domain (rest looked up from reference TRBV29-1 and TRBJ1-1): SAVISQKPSRDICQRGTSLTIQCQVDSQVTMMFWYRQQPGQSLTLIATANQGSEATYESGFVIDKFPISRPNLTFSTLTVSNMSPEDSSIYLCSVRDGGTEAFFGQGTRLTVV.